A single sample gave rise to the 12 T cell receptor beta chains below, sequenced in a study of post-analysis software for immune sequencing data. Unique molecular identifiers were built into the TCR beta cDNA libraries. One entry per CDR3 protein results from TCRdb running MiXCR on the PCR reads. The sample yields 150,000 to 200,000 distinct CDR3 sequences, around 34% seen once. The specimen was blood, collected after autologous hematopoietic stem cell transplantation. The receptor set was obtained from a girl between 5 and 17 years old with multiple sclerosis.

This chain uses TRBV28 with TRBJ1-5; D call uncertain. Looked up from germline, CDR1 is MDHEN and CDR2 is SYDVKM. CDR3 length equals 12 residues. The V end was cut by 5 bases, the J end by 4 bases, with 6 bases between. CDR3 bases: TGTGCCAGCAGTCGGGAGAATCAGCCCCAGCATTTT. Its translation is CASSRENQPQHF.

The rearrangement links TRBV5-1 to TRBJ2-1; D tentatively fits TRBD1 or TRBD2 (6 bases each). Trimming stripped 0 bases from V and 6 bases from J, with 16 bases between. The CDR3 is 16 amino acids. In germline, CDR1 is SGHRS, CDR2 YFSETQ. The chain's CDR3 is CASSLADGGPPNEQFF. CDR3 nucleotide sequence: TGCGCCAGCAGCTTGGCCGATGGGGGGCCGCCCAATGAGCAGTTCTTC.

The table lists this clonotype with a few counts. CDR3 sequence reads: CASSVGRGTYEQYF. DNA for the CDR3: TGTGCCAGCAGTGTTGGCAGGGGCACCTACGAGCAGTACTTC. The chain combines TRBV2 with TRBJ2-5; tentative D call: TRBD1 (6 bases). The J call may be mistaken, given a closer DNA end match to TRBJ2-7. The CDR3 extends over 14 amino acids. The germline V gene has CDR1 SNHLY and CDR2 FYNNEI.

This sequence joins TRBV2 and TRBJ1-5, with a weak D call TRBD1 (5 bases). The V end was cut by 4 bases, the J end by 1 base, with 17 bases between. The CDR3 sequence is 17 residues long. Germline CDR1 and CDR2: SNHLY and FYNNEI. CDR3 nucleotides: TGTGCCAGCAGTGTTAACAGAGGGGTATACAGCAATCAGCCCCAGCATTTT. Translating it yields CASSVNRGVYSNQPQHF.

Regarding this clonotype: The junction departs from germline at one end; a sequencing error may be responsible. The chain is built from TRBV27 and TRBJ2-1, with 7 bases lining up with TRBD2. Germline lookup yields CDR1 MNHEY and CDR2 SMNVEV (reference sequence). The CDR3 totals 18 residues. CDR3 region: CASSLLPGVAGSHNGQFF. The CDR3 region has the DNA TGTGCCAGCAGTTTACTCCCTGGGGTAGCGGGCTCCCACAATGGGCAGTTCTTC.

V is TRBV7-2 and J is TRBJ2-1; D uncertain. Trimming left V 0 bases short and J 9 bases short, with 3 bases between. CDR1 and CDR2 (germline): SGHTA, FQGNSA. The CDR3 loop spans 11 amino acids. The CDR3: CASSLAVEQFF. The CDR3 region has the DNA TGTGCCAGCAGCTTAGCTGTTGAGCAGTTCTTC. The complete variable domain, with remaining parts taken from reference TRBV7-2 and TRBJ2-1, reads GAGVSQSPSNKVTEKGKDVELRCDPISGHTALYWYRQSLGQGLEFLIYFQGNSAPDKSGLPSDRFSAERTGGSVSTLTIQRTQQEDSAVYLCASSLAVEQFFGPGTRLTVL.

Note on this clonotype: A much larger clone is a single base away; this may be a read error. The V and J genes are TRBV29-1 and TRBJ2-5, with TRBD1 identical over 10 bases. The CDR3 has 14 residues. Germline V gives CDR1 SQVTM, CDR2 ANQGSEA. With V trimmed by 7 bases and J by 5 bases, 10 bases remained unmatched. The chain's CDR3 is CSASGQGLEETQYF. The DNA for the CDR3 is TGCAGCGCGTCGGGACAGGGGTTGGAGGAGACCCAGTACTTC. Together with reference TRBV29-1 and TRBJ2-5, the CDR3 gives the full variable domain: SAVISQKPSRDICQRGTSLTIQCQVDSQVTMMFWYRQQPGQSLTLIATANQGSEATYESGFVIDKFPISRPNLTFSTLTVSNMSPEDSSIYLCSASGQGLEETQYFGPGTRLLVL.

The gene calls are TRBV10-3 and TRBJ2-7; D is undetermined. With 2 bases removed from V and 6 bases from J, the gap between germline ends came to 14 bases. The germline V gene has CDR1 ENHRY and CDR2 SYGVKD. The CDR3 has 14 amino acids. The CDR3, as DNA: TGTGCCATCAGTGAGAACCGCCTTTCTATCGAGCAGTACTTC. Its translation is CAISENRLSIEQYF.

This clonotype has only one observation. The chain links TRBV5-1 to TRBJ2-4; 9 bases agree with TRBD1. The end of the DNA is better explained by TRBJ2-7, so the J call may be wrong. CDR3 length: 17 amino acids. The germline CDR1 and CDR2 sequences are SGHRS and YFSETQ. The CDR3 loop is CASSFGGGTGNPHEQYF. The CDR3, as DNA: TGCGCCAGCAGCTTCGGAGGAGGGACAGGGAATCCGCACGAGCAGTACTTC.

The V and J genes are TRBV10-3 and TRBJ2-7; TRBD1 matches 10 bases. The CDR3 extends over 14 amino acids. Germline loops: CDR1 ENHRY, CDR2 SYGVKD. Trimming removed 6 bases from V and 3 bases from J; junction bases left unmatched: 5. The CDR3 DNA is TGTGCCATCAGGCTCAGGACAGGGGGCTACGAGCAGTACTTC. Protein sequence: CAIRLRTGGYEQYF.

This clonotype appeared a few times. The chain couples TRBV7-9 to TRBJ1-4; TRBD1 matches 7 bases. Looked up from germline, CDR1 is SEHNR and CDR2 is FQNEAQ (reference sequence). The V gene end was trimmed by 5 bases and the J gene end by 6 bases; junction bases not matched to a gene: 6. This CDR3 comprises 14 residues. CDR3 loop: CASSPTGEDEKLFF. Here the CDR3 DNA reads TGTGCCAGCAGCCCCACAGGGGAGGATGAAAAACTGTTTTTT. Variable domain in full (rest from reference TRBV7-9 and TRBJ1-4): DTGVSQNPRHKITKRGQNVTFRCDPISEHNRLYWYRQTLGQGPEFLTYFQNEAQLEKSRLLSDRFSAERPKGSFSTLEIQRTEQGDSAMYLCASSPTGEDEKLFFGSGTQLSVL.

The V and J genes are TRBV6-6 and TRBJ1-5, with D uncertain. The CDR3 length is 16 residues. Germline lookup yields CDR1 MNHNY and CDR2 SVGAGI (reference sequence). Deletions cut 8 bases from V and 0 bases from J, with 17 bases between. As DNA, the CDR3 is TGTGCCAGCCAAGGGCCCACACAAAATAGCAATCAGCCCCAGCATTTT. Amino acid sequence: CASQGPTQNSNQPQHF.